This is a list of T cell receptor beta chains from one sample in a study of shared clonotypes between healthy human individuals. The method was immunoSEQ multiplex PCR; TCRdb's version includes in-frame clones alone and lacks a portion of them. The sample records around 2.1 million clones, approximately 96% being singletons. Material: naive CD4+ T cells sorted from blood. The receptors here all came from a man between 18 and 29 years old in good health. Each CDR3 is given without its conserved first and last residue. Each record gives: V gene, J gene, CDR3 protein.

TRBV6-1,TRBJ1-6,ASSEADRFGSPLH
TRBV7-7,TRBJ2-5,ASAWGTNRAETQY
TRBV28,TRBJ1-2,ASSLSRGGYT
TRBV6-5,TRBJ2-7,ASSYTGRNEQY
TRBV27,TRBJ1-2,ANVTPGTGGVSYYGYT
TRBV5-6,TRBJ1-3,ASSLGLPGNTIY
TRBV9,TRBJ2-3,ASSVVPSGRKADTQY
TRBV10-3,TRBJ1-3,AISLPPGQGAGNTIY
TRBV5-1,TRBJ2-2,ASSRKTDTGELF
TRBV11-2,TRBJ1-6,ASSLAKIRGSYNSPLH
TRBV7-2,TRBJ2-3,ASSQTRSTDTQY
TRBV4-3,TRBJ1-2,ASSQAERGDYGYT
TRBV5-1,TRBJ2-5,ASTSWGTQETQY
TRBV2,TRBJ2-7,ASSGPPDGLYEQY
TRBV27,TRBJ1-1,ASSFYGGNTEAF
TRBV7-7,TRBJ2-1,ASSPPSRTGIPPVSSYNEQF
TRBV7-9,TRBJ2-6,ASSLAVGATSGANVLT
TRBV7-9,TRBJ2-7,ASSLGAGSVS
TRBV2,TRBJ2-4,ASSFRQLAKNIQY
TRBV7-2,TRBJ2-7,ASSLTVGEQY
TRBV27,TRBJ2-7,ASSLGRRVLDEQY
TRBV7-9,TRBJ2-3,ASSPGTSGLTDTQY
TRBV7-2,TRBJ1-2,ASSSYRLGYT
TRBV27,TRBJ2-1,ASSLYVYNEQF
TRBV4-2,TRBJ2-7,ASSLGLAGEYEQY
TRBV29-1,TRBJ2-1,SAEPGGNVFDEQF
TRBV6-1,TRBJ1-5,ASSRGPYSNQPQH
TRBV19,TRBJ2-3,ASTSYSGSNTDTQY
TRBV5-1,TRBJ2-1,ASSSLAGEVNEQF
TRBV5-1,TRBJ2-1,ASSAPGLENNEQF
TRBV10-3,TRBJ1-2,AITGTGNGYT
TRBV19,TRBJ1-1,ASTTQGHLNTEAF
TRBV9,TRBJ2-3,ASSFRLAGSTDTQY